A single sample gave rise to the 11 T cell receptor beta chains below, sequenced in a study of blood T cell repertoires in COVID-19. Measured with immunoSEQ multiplex PCR; TCRdb has only the in-frame clones, and not every one. This table has some 97,000 clones, 90% appearing once. Sequencing used peripheral blood. All receptors come from a man aged 50 or older with acute or convalescent COVID-19.

J is TRBJ2-3 and V is TRBV18, with 7 nucleotides matching TRBD1. J lost 13 bases, V lost 4 bases, and 11 bases had no gene match. The V gene's germline CDR1 is KGHSH and CDR2 LQKENI. The CDR3 is 13 residues long. The CDR3 region is CASSLNDRVDKYF. The DNA of the CDR3 is TGTGCCAGCTCACTGAATGACAGGGTGGATAAGTATTTT.

The sample holds many counts of this clone. This sequence joins TRBV7-9 and TRBJ1-6; tentatively, D is TRBD1 (5 bases). This CDR3 is built from 15 residues. Trimming shortened V by 4 bases and J by 8 bases, and 15 bases separated the two germline ends. The germline V gene has CDR1 SEHNR and CDR2 FQNEAQ (reference sequence). This chain's CDR3 is CASSSTGTPDSPLHF. The CDR3 nucleotides are TGTGCCAGCAGCTCGACCGGGACTCCTGATTCACCCCTCCACTTT.

V is TRBV24-1 and J is TRBJ1-2, with unresolved D. CDR1 is KGHDR and CDR2 is SFDVKD in the germline V gene. Trimming left V 3 bases short and J 8 bases short, with 18 bases between. This CDR3 has 15 amino acids. The CDR3 loop reads CATSDPLGGIEGYTF. For the CDR3, the DNA is TGTGCCACCAGTGATCCCCTTGGAGGGATAGAGGGCTACACCTTC.

This chain uses TRBV3-1 (or the pseudogene TRBV3-2) with TRBJ2-2, with D perhaps TRBD1 (5 bases). The germline V and J ends were trimmed by 4 bases and 7 bases, with 10 bases remaining between them. Germline V gene sequence: CDR1 LGHDT, CDR2 YNNKEL (reference sequence). CDR3 length: 13 residues. CDR3 amino acids: CASSRQGGGELFF. The CDR3 DNA sequence: TGTGCCAGCAGCCGCCAGGGCGGCGGGGAGCTGTTTTTT.

The chain carries TRBV12-5 and TRBJ1-1, with D uncertain. CDR1 and CDR2 from the germline V gene are LGHNT and FRNRAP. Trimming left V 0 bases short and J 1 base short, with 9 bases between. This CDR3 is built from 15 residues. This CDR3 is CASGLVHGGNTEAFF. In nucleotides, the CDR3 is TGTGCTAGTGGTTTGGTACATGGAGGGAACACTGAAGCTTTCTTT. Combining the CDR3 with reference TRBV12-5 and TRBJ1-1 gives the whole variable domain DARVTQTPRHKVTEMGQEVTMRCQPILGHNTVFWYRQTMMQGLELLAYFRNRAPLDDSGMPKDRFSAEMPDATLATLKIQPSEPRDSAVYFCASGLVHGGNTEAFFGQGTRLTVV.

The genes are TRBV5-5 and TRBJ2-7, with TRBD1 matching 9 bases. In germline, CDR1 is SGHKS, CDR2 YYEKEE (reference sequence). V lost 2 bases to trimming and J lost 4 bases; unmatched junction nucleotides: 4. The CDR3 loop spans 14 amino acids. This chain's CDR3 is CASSFRDRAYEQYF. Here the CDR3 DNA reads TGTGCCAGCAGCTTTAGGGACAGGGCTTACGAGCAGTACTTC.

CDR3 nucleotide sequence: TGTGCCACCGGGACAGGGGACCACTATGGCTACACCTTC. It yields the protein CATGTGDHYGYTF. The rearrangement joins TRBV10-3 to TRBJ1-2, with 10 bases matching TRBD1. This CDR3 has 13 residues. Germline V gives CDR1 ENHRY, CDR2 SYGVKD. Trimming cost V 10 bases and J 3 bases; bases outside gene matches: 5.

The rearrangement links TRBV7-8 to TRBJ2-1, with TRBD2 as a possible D gene (8 bases). The germline V and J ends were trimmed by 5 bases and 4 bases, with 21 bases remaining between them. CDR3 length: 17 residues. Germline V gene lookup returns CDR1 SGHVS and CDR2 FQNEAQ. The CDR3 loop reads CASSPRGAGGQYNEQFF. The CDR3 DNA reads TGTGCCAGCAGCCCCAGGGGGGCGGGAGGACAATACAATGAGCAGTTCTTC.

CDR3 nucleotide sequence: TGTGCCAGCAACAACGGTTTTGGACTAGCGGGAGGGAAAAGCACAGATACGCAGTATTTT. As protein: CASNNGFGLAGGKSTDTQYF. V and J are TRBV21-1 and TRBJ2-3; the table's D call TRBD2 went unverified against the DNA. TRBV21-1 is given as a pseudogene. The CDR3 runs to 20 residues.

The rearrangement joins TRBV6-5 to TRBJ1-4; 10 bases line up with TRBD1. Germline assignment: CDR1 MNHEY and CDR2 SVGAGI. The CDR3 is made up of 14 amino acids. The V and J ends lost 6 bases and 7 bases, in that order; junction bases with no gene match: 5. The CDR3 coding sequence is TGTGCCAGCAGCGTGGACAGGGGGGTTGAAAAACTGTTTTTT. Protein: CASSVDRGVEKLFF.

This chain uses TRBV5-4 with TRBJ1-2; the D gene is possibly TRBD1 (6 bases). CDR1 SGHNT and CDR2 YYREEE come from the germline V gene (reference sequence). This CDR3 contains 14 residues. V was shortened by 4 bases and J by 1 base, with 11 bases between the two germline ends. The CDR3 DNA sequence: TGTGCCAGCAGCCCGACAGGAGATAACTATGGCTACACCTTC. Its translation: CASSPTGDNYGYTF.